The present entry profiles one T cell receptor (beta chain) with its context. What it recognizes is unknown. Treatment denoted: 15 to 20 received Ad26.COV2.S at low or high dose, single or two shots; 5 received placebo; per-sample allocation not given. Sampling was done on day 63 after the first vaccine or placebo injection. Wuhan-strain spike was delivered by a replication-incompetent Ad26 vector. V lost 7 bases to trimming and J lost 7 bases, with 13 bases between them. CDR1 SQVTM and CDR2 ANQGSEA come from the germline V gene. The CDR3 is 11 amino acids. These data come from a study of Ad26.COV2.S vaccination and SARS-CoV-2 variants. Study context: The donor participated in the COV1001 trial, in its Ad26.COV2.S arm.

Broader study findings: Those who received the vaccine showed greater spike-specific TCR breadth than those given placebo.

Method: immunoSEQ multiplex PCR; TCRdb's copy keeps in-frame clones and lacks some. This sample yields about 680,000 clones, of which more than 70% are seen a single time; approximately 1.5% belongs to the top ten. The material sequenced was peripheral blood, taken in a trial of Ad26.COV2.S vaccine versus placebo. The rearrangement uses TRBV29-1 and TRBJ1-2; TRBD1 is a possible D gene (6 bases). This sequence was found in a person aged 18 to 65 who received the Ad26.COV2.S COVID-19 vaccine or a placebo. CDR3 bases: TGCAGCGAGGGGGAGGGCGGTGGCTACACCTTC. Protein: CSEGEGGGYTF.